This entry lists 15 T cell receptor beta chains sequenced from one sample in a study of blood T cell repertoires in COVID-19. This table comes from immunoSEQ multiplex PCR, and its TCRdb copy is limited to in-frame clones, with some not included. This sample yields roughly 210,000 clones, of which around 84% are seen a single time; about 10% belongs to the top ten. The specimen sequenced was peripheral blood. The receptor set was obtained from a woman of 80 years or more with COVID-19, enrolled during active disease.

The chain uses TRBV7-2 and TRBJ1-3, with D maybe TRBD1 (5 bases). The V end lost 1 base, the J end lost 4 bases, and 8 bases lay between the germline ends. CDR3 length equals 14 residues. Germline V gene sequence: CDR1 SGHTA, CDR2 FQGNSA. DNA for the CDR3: TGTGCCAGCAGCTTAGACAGGAGCGGAAACACCATATATTTT. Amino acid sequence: CASSLDRSGNTIYF.

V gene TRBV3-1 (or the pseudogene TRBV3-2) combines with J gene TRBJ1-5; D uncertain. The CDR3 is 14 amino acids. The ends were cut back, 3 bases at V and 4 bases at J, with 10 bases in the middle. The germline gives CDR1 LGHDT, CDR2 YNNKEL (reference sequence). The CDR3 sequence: CASSQGRANQPQHF. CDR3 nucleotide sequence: TGTGCCAGCAGCCAGGGGAGGGCAAATCAGCCCCAGCATTTT.

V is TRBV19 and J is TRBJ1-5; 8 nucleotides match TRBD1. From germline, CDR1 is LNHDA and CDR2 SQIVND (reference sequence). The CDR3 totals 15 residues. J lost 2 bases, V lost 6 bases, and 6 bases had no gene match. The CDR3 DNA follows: TGTGCCAGTAGACTGGACAGGGCCGGCAATCAGCCCCAGCATTTT. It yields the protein CASRLDRAGNQPQHF.

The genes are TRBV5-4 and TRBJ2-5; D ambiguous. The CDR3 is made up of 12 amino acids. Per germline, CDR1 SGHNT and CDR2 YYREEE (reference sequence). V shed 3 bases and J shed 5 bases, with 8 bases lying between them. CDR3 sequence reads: CASSYRSETQYF. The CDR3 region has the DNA TGTGCCAGCAGCTATCGGAGCGAGACCCAGTACTTC.

The CDR3 DNA is TGTGCCAGCACCCCAGGAGGAGCTCGACAGGGGTGCGAGCAGTACGTC. Translation: CASTPGGARQGCEQYV. This sequence joins TRBV27 and TRBJ2-7; 8 nucleotides agree with TRBD1. This CDR3 is 16 amino acids long. V trimming: 7 bases; J trimming: 6 bases; junction bases outside the gene matches: 17. Germline CDR1 MNHEY, CDR2 SMNVEV (reference sequence).

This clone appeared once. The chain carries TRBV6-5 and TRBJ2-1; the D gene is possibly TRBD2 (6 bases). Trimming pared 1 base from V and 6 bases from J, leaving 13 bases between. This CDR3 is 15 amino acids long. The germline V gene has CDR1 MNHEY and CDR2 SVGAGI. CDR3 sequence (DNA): TGTGCCAGCAGTTACTTGGCGGGGCAGAGCAATGAGCAGTTCTTC. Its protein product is CASSYLAGQSNEQFF.

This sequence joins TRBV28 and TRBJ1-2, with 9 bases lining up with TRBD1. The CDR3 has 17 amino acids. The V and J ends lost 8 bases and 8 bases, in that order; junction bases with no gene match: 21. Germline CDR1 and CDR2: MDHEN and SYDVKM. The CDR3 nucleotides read TGTGCCAGCGTGACGACCGGGACAGGGCGTAACCTGGGCGGCTACACCTTC. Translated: CASVTTGTGRNLGGYTF.

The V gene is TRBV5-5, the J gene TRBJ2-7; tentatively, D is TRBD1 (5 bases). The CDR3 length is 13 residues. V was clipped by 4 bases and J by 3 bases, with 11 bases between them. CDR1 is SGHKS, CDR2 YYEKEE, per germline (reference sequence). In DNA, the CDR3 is TGTGCCAGCAGCCCTCCGACAGACTACGAGCAGTACGTC. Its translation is CASSPPTDYEQYV.

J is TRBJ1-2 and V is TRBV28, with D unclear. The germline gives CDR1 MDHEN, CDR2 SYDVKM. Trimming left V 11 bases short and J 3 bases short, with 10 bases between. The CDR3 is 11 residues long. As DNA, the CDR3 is TGTGCCTGGGGAGGTGACTATGGCTACACCTTC. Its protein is CAWGGDYGYTF.

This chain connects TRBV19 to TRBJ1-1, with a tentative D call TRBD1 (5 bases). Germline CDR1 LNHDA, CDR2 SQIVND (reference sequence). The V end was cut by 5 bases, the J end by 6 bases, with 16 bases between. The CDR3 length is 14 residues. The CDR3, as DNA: TGTGCCAGTAGTCTAGGGCAGGGTATCGCTGAAGCTTTCTTT. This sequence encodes CASSLGQGIAEAFF.

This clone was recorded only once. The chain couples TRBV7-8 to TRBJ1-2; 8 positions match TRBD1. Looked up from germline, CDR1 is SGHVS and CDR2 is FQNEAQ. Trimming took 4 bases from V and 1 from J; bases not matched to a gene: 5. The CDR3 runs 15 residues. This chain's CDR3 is CASSSGQGGNYGYTF. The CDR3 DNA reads TGTGCCAGCAGCTCCGGACAGGGCGGTAACTATGGCTACACCTTC. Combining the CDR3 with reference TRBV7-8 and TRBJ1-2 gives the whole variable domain GAGVSQSPRYKVAKRGQDVALRCDPISGHVSLFWYQQALGQGPEFLTYFQNEAQLDKSGLPSDRFFAERPEGSVSTLKIQRTQQEDSAVYLCASSSGQGGNYGYTFGSGTRLTVV.

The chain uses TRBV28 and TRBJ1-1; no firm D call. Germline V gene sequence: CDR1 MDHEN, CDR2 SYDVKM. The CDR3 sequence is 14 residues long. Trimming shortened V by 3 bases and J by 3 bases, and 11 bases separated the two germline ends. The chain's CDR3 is CASSFNFADTEAFF. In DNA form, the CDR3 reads TGTGCCAGCAGTTTTAATTTTGCGGACACTGAAGCTTTCTTT.

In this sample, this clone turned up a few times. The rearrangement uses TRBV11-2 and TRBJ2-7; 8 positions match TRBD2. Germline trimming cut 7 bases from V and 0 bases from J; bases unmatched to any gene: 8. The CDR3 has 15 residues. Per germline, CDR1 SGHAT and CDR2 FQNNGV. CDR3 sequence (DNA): TGTGCCAGCACCCTCAGCGGGGGAAGCTCCTACGAGCAGTACTTC. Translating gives CASTLSGGSSYEQYF.

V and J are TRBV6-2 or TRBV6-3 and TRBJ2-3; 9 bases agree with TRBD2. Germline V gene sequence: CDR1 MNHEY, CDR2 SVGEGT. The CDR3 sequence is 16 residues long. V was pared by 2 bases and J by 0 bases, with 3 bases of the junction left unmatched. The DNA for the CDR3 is TGTGCCAGCAGTTACCCGCTAGCGGGGAGCACAGATACGCAGTATTTT. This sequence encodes CASSYPLAGSTDTQYF.

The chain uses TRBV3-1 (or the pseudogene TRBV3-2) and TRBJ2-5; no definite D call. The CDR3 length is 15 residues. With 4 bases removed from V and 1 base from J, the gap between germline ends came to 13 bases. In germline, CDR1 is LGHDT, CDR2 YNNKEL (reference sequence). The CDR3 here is CASSLQSQIQETQYF. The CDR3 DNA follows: TGTGCCAGCAGCCTCCAGTCGCAAATCCAAGAGACCCAGTACTTC.